The 21 T cell receptor beta chains reported below all come from one sample, sequenced in a study of blood T cell repertoires in COVID-19. Produced via immunoSEQ multiplex PCR; TCRdb's table is partial and in-frame only. This table holds approximately 150,000 clones, about 83% found once. Sequenced input: peripheral blood. The source is a human donor in a cohort sampled during active COVID-19.

This clone was observed a few times. The chain carries TRBV11-2 and TRBJ1-2; maybe TRBD1 (5 bases). V gave up 4 bases and J gave up 4 bases, with 16 bases separating them. Germline CDR1 reads SGHAT; CDR2 reads FQNNGV. The CDR3 is 15 residues long. This chain's CDR3 is CASSSGGIYLYGYTF. CDR3 DNA sequence: TGTGCCAGCAGCTCGGGGGGGATATACCTCTATGGCTACACCTTC.

The V call is TRBV5-1, the J call TRBJ2-7, with 10 positions matching TRBD1. V lost 0 bases, J lost 5 bases, and 5 bases stayed unmatched. The CDR3 contains 15 residues. Germline values: CDR1 SGHRS, CDR2 YFSETQ. CDR3 in DNA: TGCGCCAGCAGCTTGGAGGGGACAGGGGTGGACGAGCAGTACTTC. It specifies CASSLEGTGVDEQYF. The whole variable domain, filled in from reference TRBV5-1 and TRBJ2-7, reads KAGVTQTPRYLIKTRGQQVTLSCSPISGHRSVSWYQQTPGQGLQFLFEYFSETQRNKGNFPGRFSGRQFSNSRSEMNVSTLELGDSALYLCASSLEGTGVDEQYFGPGTRLTVT.

This clone was seen once. The chain employs TRBV7-2 and TRBJ2-7, with 7 bases aligning to TRBD1. There are 12 residues in the CDR3. The trim removed 5 bases at V and 3 bases at J, leaving 1 base unmatched. CDR1 and CDR2 (germline): SGHTA, FQGNSA. CDR3 in amino acids: CASSRTGYEQYF. Here the CDR3 DNA reads TGTGCCAGCAGCCGGACAGGCTACGAGCAGTACTTC.

J is TRBJ1-4 and V is TRBV4-3; no clear D. CDR1 is LGHNA and CDR2 is YSLEER in the germline V gene. V lost 1 base and J lost 8, with 11 bases in between. This CDR3 contains 14 residues. The CDR3, as DNA: TGCGCCAGCAGCCAAGGACTGGCCTTCGAAAAACTGTTTTTT. It yields the protein CASSQGLAFEKLFF.

This rearrangement joins TRBV21-1 to TRBJ1-3; the D call TRBD1 from the table was never checked on the DNA. TRBV21-1 is deemed a pseudogene. This CDR3 is 14 amino acids long. CDR3 in DNA: TGTGCCAGCAGCACCAGGGGGCTTGGAAACACCATATATTTT. It codes for CASSTRGLGNTIYF.

A note on this clone: A read error may account for a junction end that differs from germline. The V and J genes are TRBV14 and TRBJ2-7; 12 nucleotides line up with TRBD2. Germline CDR1 and CDR2: SGHDN and FVKESK. The length of the CDR3 is 13 residues. CDR3 in amino acids: CASSQQTSGSRHF. The CDR3 nucleotides read TGTGCCAGCAGCCAACAGACTAGCGGGAGCCGCCACTTC.

The chain carries TRBV6-5 and TRBJ1-3; the D gene is possibly TRBD1 (6 bases). This CDR3 has 16 amino acids. V lost 2 bases to trimming and J lost 0 bases, with 11 bases between them. Germline CDR1 reads MNHEY; CDR2 reads SVGAGI. CDR3 sequence: CASSYLGANSGNTIYF. In nucleotides, the CDR3 is TGTGCCAGCAGTTACCTGGGGGCTAACTCTGGAAACACCATATATTTT.

The chain couples TRBV3-1 (or the pseudogene TRBV3-2) to TRBJ2-3; TRBD1 might be the D (6 bases). The CDR3 extends over 15 amino acids. CDR1 LGHDT and CDR2 YNNKEL come from the germline V gene (reference sequence). The V end lost 4 bases, the J end lost 3 bases, and 14 bases lay between the germline ends. The CDR3 bases are TGTGCCAGCAGCCTACGCACAACAGGGACAGATACGCAGTATTTT. Amino acid sequence: CASSLRTTGTDTQYF.

The CDR3 nucleotides are TGTGCCAGCAGAGTAGGACAGGGGTTCGGGGAGCTGTTTTTT. This codes for CASRVGQGFGELFF. V gene TRBV5-4 combines with J gene TRBJ2-2, with 9 bases fitting TRBD1. V dropped 5 bases and J dropped 7; count of bases not matched to a gene: 6. The CDR3 extends over 14 amino acids. Germline loops: CDR1 SGHNT, CDR2 YYREEE (reference sequence).

The rearrangement joins TRBV7-2 to TRBJ1-1, with unresolved D. This CDR3 is 13 amino acids long. Trimming took 5 bases from V and 11 from J, leaving 18 bases between them. CDR1 is SGHTA, CDR2 FQGNSA, per germline. The DNA for the CDR3 is TGTGCCAGCAGCCCCCGGGTCCAAGTGTCGGCTTTCTTT. Translation gives CASSPRVQVSAFF.

The chain recombines TRBV28 with TRBJ1-2, with no clear D. From germline, CDR1 is MDHEN and CDR2 SYDVKM. V lost 7 bases and J 7 bases, leaving 16 bases between the germline ends. There are 13 residues in the CDR3. This chain's CDR3 is CASNSGVRGGYTF. As DNA, the CDR3 is TGTGCCAGCAACTCGGGCGTTCGGGGTGGCTACACCTTC.

The genes are TRBV29-1 and TRBJ1-2; the D is unclear. The CDR3 has 12 residues. V shed 5 bases and J shed 7 bases, with 14 bases lying between them. Germline CDR1 and CDR2: SQVTM and ANQGSEA. As DNA, the CDR3 is TGCAGCGTTCGGGAGGGTACCGCTGGCTACACCTTC. Protein sequence: CSVREGTAGYTF.

The chain joins TRBV24-1 to TRBJ1-5, with D possibly matching TRBD1 (6 bases). The germline V gene encodes CDR1 KGHDR and CDR2 SFDVKD. Trimming took 6 bases from V and 2 from J, leaving 13 bases between them. This CDR3 contains 15 residues. The CDR3 loop is CATSSGGWGNQPQHF. CDR3 nucleotide sequence: TGTGCCACCAGTTCTGGGGGCTGGGGCAATCAGCCCCAGCATTTT.

This chain uses TRBV11-3 with TRBJ2-2, with D unresolved. Germline loops: CDR1 SGHNT, CDR2 YENEEA. This CDR3 contains 15 residues. The germline V and J ends were trimmed by 5 bases and 3 bases, with 13 bases remaining between them. As DNA, the CDR3 is TGTGCCAGCAGCCTACGTGGGCGTTACACCGGGGAGCTGTTTTTT. Its protein is CASSLRGRYTGELFF. Based on the CDR3 plus reference TRBV11-3 and TRBJ2-2, the full variable domain is EAGVVQSPRYKIIEKKQPVAFWCNPISGHNTLYWYLQNLGQGPELLIRYENEEAVDDSQLPKDRFSAERLKGVDSTLKIQPAELGDSAVYLCASSLRGRYTGELFFGEGSRLTVL.

The rearrangement links TRBV28 to TRBJ2-3, with D perhaps matching TRBD1 (6 bases). V lost 10 bases and J 2 bases, leaving 13 bases between the germline ends. The CDR3 is 13 residues long. Germline V gives CDR1 MDHEN, CDR2 SYDVKM. The CDR3 sequence is CATKGDVTDTQYF. The CDR3 nucleotides read TGTGCCACAAAGGGGGACGTCACAGATACGCAGTATTTT.

This clone was found a few times. The V call is TRBV6-5, the J call TRBJ2-7; 8 bases are a match to TRBD1. Trimming at V came to 5 bases and at J to 6 bases, leaving 6 bases not matched to a gene. The germline CDR1 and CDR2 sequences are MNHEY and SVGAGI. The CDR3 length is 13 residues. The CDR3 DNA is TGTGCCAGCAGTAGGACAGGGTCGGGCGAGCAGTACTTC. Protein: CASSRTGSGEQYF.

The chain joins TRBV14 to TRBJ2-1; 7 bases are a match to TRBD2. This CDR3 is built from 18 residues. J was trimmed by 0 bases and V by 0 bases; bases with no gene match: 8. Germline assignment: CDR1 SGHDN and CDR2 FVKESK. CDR3 sequence reads: CASSQDRRLARSYNEQFF. Written as DNA, the CDR3 is TGTGCCAGCAGCCAAGATCGCCGACTAGCTCGCTCCTACAATGAGCAGTTCTTC.

In this sample, this clone turned up a few times. This chain connects TRBV28 to TRBJ2-7; 10 bases fit TRBD2. The CDR3 has 15 amino acids. CDR1 MDHEN and CDR2 SYDVKM come from the germline V gene. Losses at the gene ends were 4 bases for V and 9 bases for J; bases not matched to a gene: 12. The DNA of the CDR3 is TGTGCCAGCAGTTCGCCGGGGAGCGGGAGGGCCTGGCAGTACTTC. Its translation: CASSSPGSGRAWQYF.

This chain links TRBV29-1 with TRBJ2-7, with 10 bases aligning to TRBD2. CDR1 and CDR2 from the germline V gene are SQVTM and ANQGSEA. The CDR3 length is 15 residues. Trimming at V came to 7 bases and at J to 7 bases, leaving 16 bases not matched to a gene. CDR3 bases: TGCAGCGCCCAAACTAGCGGGGACCCAACGGGGGAGCAGTACTTC. It is translated as CSAQTSGDPTGEQYF.

The rearrangement joins TRBV6-5 to TRBJ1-1; possible D gene TRBD1, 5 bases. Germline CDR1 MNHEY, CDR2 SVGAGI. The CDR3 consists of 16 residues. Trimming removed 1 base from V and 4 bases from J, with 16 bases in between. This CDR3 is CASSYLFAGGATEAFF. The CDR3 DNA reads as TGTGCCAGCAGTTACTTATTTGCCGGGGGAGCCACTGAAGCTTTCTTT.

This clone appeared a single time. One end of the junction varies from germline; a read error may be responsible. The chain has TRBV2 and TRBJ1-1; tentative D call: TRBD1 (6 bases). Germline V gene lookup returns CDR1 SNHLY and CDR2 FYNNEI. CDR3 length equals 13 residues. Written as DNA, the CDR3 is TGTACCAGCAGTGATTGGGGGCTGCCCGAAGCTTTCTTT. This translates into CTSSDWGLPEAFF.